Presented here are 16 T cell receptor beta chains from one specimen sequenced in a study of prognosis after radiotherapy for stage I lung cancer. CDR3 of TCR beta was amplified from genomic DNA via a two-round multiplex PCR. Used in first-round PCR were primers specific to each TRBV and TRBJ gene. TCRdb re-analysed the multiplex PCR reads in MiXCR, keeping a single row per CDR3 protein. The table lists 14,000 or so distinct CDR3 sequences, around 40% of them singletons, with 35% to 50% in the top ten. The sample in question was PBMCs, obtained before or after stereotactic body radiation therapy (not recorded which). These receptors all stem from a donor of 50 years or more with non-small cell lung cancer.

This clonotype was detected ten times or more. The chain uses TRBV27 and TRBJ1-4; D is unresolved. V was cut by 3 bases and J by 3 bases, with 5 bases left in between. The CDR3 totals 13 residues. Germline lookup yields CDR1 MNHEY and CDR2 SMNVEV (reference sequence). Here the CDR3 DNA reads TGTGCCAGCAGTTTTTGGGCTAATGAAAAACTGTTTTTT. This translates into CASSFWANEKLFF.

This clonotype was found many times. V and J are TRBV6-1 and TRBJ1-1; D is undetermined. From germline, CDR1 is MNHNS and CDR2 SASEGT. This CDR3 is built from 17 residues. V shed 5 bases and J shed 1 base, with 20 bases lying between them. CDR3 nucleotide sequence: TGTGCCAGCAGTCCGGGGATCTTTTATTCGGAGAACACTGAAGCTTTCTTT. Encoded protein: CASSPGIFYSENTEAFF.

The count of this clonotype is one. This sequence joins TRBV28 and TRBJ1-4, with 9 bases fitting TRBD1. V dropped 8 bases and J dropped 8; count of bases not matched to a gene: 15. Germline V CDR1 and CDR2: MDHEN, SYDVKM. The CDR3 extends over 16 amino acids. In nucleotides, the CDR3 is TGTGCCAGCGGATATCTGTCGGGACAGGGTCTAGAAAAACTGTTTTTT. Protein product: CASGYLSGQGLEKLFF.

This clonotype was seen once. This chain uses TRBV7-3 with TRBJ2-1; the D is unclear. Per the germline V gene, CDR1 is SGHTA and CDR2 is FQGTGA. The CDR3 sequence is 13 residues long. Trimming shortened V by 2 bases and J by 7 bases, and 9 bases separated the two germline ends. The CDR3: CASSLPDVNEQFF. The CDR3 region has the DNA TGTGCCAGCAGCTTACCAGACGTTAATGAGCAGTTCTTC.

Only a few counts were recorded for this clonotype. Given a far larger clone just one base away, this is likely a sequencing read error. The rearrangement uses TRBV6-8 and TRBJ2-2; 10 positions agree with TRBD2. This CDR3 comprises 14 residues. The germline CDR1 and CDR2 sequences are MNHGY and SAAAGT. As DNA, the CDR3 is TGTGTCAGCCAGCGGGAGGGGAACACCGGGGAGCTGTTTTTT. It translates to CVSQREGNTGELFF.

The count of this clonotype is one. This sequence is one base from a far larger clone and is likely a read error. The chain has TRBV27 and TRBJ2-5; D remains unclear. The J call may be wrong; the DNA end is better matched by TRBJ2-1. This CDR3 is 13 amino acids long. The germline CDR1 and CDR2 sequences are MNHEY and SMNVEV (reference sequence). The CDR3 nucleotides are TGTGCCAGCAGTCTAATGATATACAATGAGCAGTTCTTC. Its translation: CASSLMIYNEQFF.

This clonotype came up many times. This chain uses TRBV9 with TRBJ2-3, with TRBD1 matching over 9 bases. J lost 4 bases, V lost 4 bases, and 10 bases had no gene match. The germline V gene encodes CDR1 SGDLS and CDR2 YYNGEE. This CDR3 is built from 16 residues. The CDR3 here is CASSSVTGGLADTQYF. The CDR3 DNA follows: TGTGCCAGCAGCTCAGTGACAGGGGGTTTAGCAGATACGCAGTATTTT.

Remarks on this clonotype: No conserved phenylalanine or tryptophan ends this CDR3, so it is likely a read error. The V call is TRBV29-1, the J call TRBJ1-2, with a weak D call TRBD1 (5 bases). Per the germline V gene, CDR1 is SQVTM and CDR2 is ANQGSEA. The length of the CDR3 is 14 residues. V was pared by 7 bases and J by 8 bases, with 23 bases between. The CDR3 DNA reads TGCAGCGCTTGGGCAGGGATCTCTGGGGACGGCTACACCCTC. Its protein is CSAWAGISGDGYTL.

This clonotype is judged medium-sized. The V and J genes are TRBV19 and TRBJ2-3; unclear D gene. This CDR3 is built from 14 residues. Per the germline V gene, CDR1 is LNHDA and CDR2 is SQIVND (reference sequence). The V and J ends lost 3 bases and 0 bases respectively, with 7 bases between them. The CDR3 sequence is CASSMGPSTDTQYF. The CDR3 nucleotides are TGTGCCAGTAGTATGGGTCCGAGCACAGATACGCAGTATTTT.

This clonotype was observed a handful of times. The J gene is TRBJ1-3, the V gene TRBV6-5; tentative D call: TRBD1 (5 bases). V gave up 0 bases and J gave up 5 bases, with 14 bases separating them. Germline V gene data show CDR1 as MNHEY and CDR2 as SVGAGI. This CDR3 has 16 amino acids. The DNA of the CDR3 is TGTGCCAGCAGTTACTCGAAGGGGATCGGCAGAAACACCATATATTTT. Its protein is CASSYSKGIGRNTIYF.

This clonotype was observed at least ten times. V usage is TRBV29-1 and J usage is TRBJ2-5; 8 nucleotides match TRBD2. Trimming cost V 6 bases and J 5 bases; bases outside gene matches: 11. Germline lookup yields CDR1 SQVTM and CDR2 ANQGSEA. The CDR3 loop spans 14 amino acids. This chain's CDR3 is CSVGRAGGLETQYF. The CDR3 DNA follows: TGCAGCGTGGGACGTGCGGGAGGTCTGGAGACCCAGTACTTC.

This clonotype was counted many times. The gene calls are TRBV30 and TRBJ1-4, with D hard to call. This CDR3 comprises 13 residues. V was pared by 0 bases and J by 6 bases, with 8 bases between. Germline CDR1 GTSNPN, CDR2 SVGIG (reference sequence). The chain's CDR3 is CAWSVFPYEKLFF. CDR3 DNA sequence: TGTGCCTGGAGTGTCTTCCCGTATGAAAAACTGTTTTTT.

By its share, this clonotype is medium-sized. The rearrangement joins TRBV12-5 to TRBJ2-5, with D tentatively TRBD2 (6 bases). The CDR3 runs 13 residues. Trimming shortened V by 7 bases and J by 4 bases, and 13 bases separated the two germline ends. Germline CDR1 reads LGHNT; CDR2 reads FRNRAP. DNA for the CDR3: TGTGCTAGTGCCGGGGACGGGGGAGAGACCCAGTACTTC. Its translation is CASAGDGGETQYF. The entire variable domain, with the rest obtained from reference TRBV12-5 and TRBJ2-5, is as follows: DARVTQTPRHKVTEMGQEVTMRCQPILGHNTVFWYRQTMMQGLELLAYFRNRAPLDDSGMPKDRFSAEMPDATLATLKIQPSEPRDSAVYFCASAGDGGETQYFGPGTRLLVL.

This clonotype showed up many times. V and J are TRBV7-2 and TRBJ2-2; D unresolved. The CDR3 extends over 15 amino acids. The germline V gene has CDR1 SGHTA and CDR2 FQGNSA. Trimming took off 1 base at V and 9 bases at J, with 15 bases between the two ends. The CDR3 sequence is CASSLEGSPGRELFF. The CDR3 DNA follows: TGTGCCAGCAGCTTAGAGGGTAGCCCGGGTAGGGAGCTGTTTTTT. The full variable domain, its missing parts supplied by reference TRBV7-2 and TRBJ2-2, is GAGVSQSPSNKVTEKGKDVELRCDPISGHTALYWYRQSLGQGLEFLIYFQGNSAPDKSGLPSDRFSAERTGGSVSTLTIQRTQQEDSAVYLCASSLEGSPGRELFFGEGSRLTVL.

With respect to this clonotype: Just one base apart from a much larger clone, this may be a read error. The V and J genes are TRBV6-2 or TRBV6-3 and TRBJ2-4; D is possibly TRBD1 (6 bases). The CDR3 is made up of 14 amino acids. Trimming removed 5 bases at V and 5 bases at J, with 13 bases between. Germline assignment: CDR1 MNHEY and CDR2 SVGEGT. The CDR3 DNA reads TGTGCCAGCAGTGCTGACAGGTGCCAAAACATTCAGTACTTC. Its protein is CASSADRCQNIQYF.

This clonotype was seen ten or more times. The V gene is TRBV2, the J gene TRBJ2-3; D might be TRBD1 or TRBD2, each matching 5 bases. The CDR3 is 13 residues long. Trimming cost V 4 bases and J 4 bases, with 9 bases left between them. Germline V gene data show CDR1 as SNHLY and CDR2 as FYNNEI. CDR3 sequence (DNA): TGTGCCAGCAGTGGAGGGGTTGCAGATACGCAGTATTTT. It specifies CASSGGVADTQYF. Full variable domain (outside the CDR3, taken from reference TRBV2 and TRBJ2-3): EPEVTQTPSHQVTQMGQEVILRCVPISNHLYFYWYRQILGQKVEFLVSFYNNEISEKSEIFDDQFSVERPDGSNFTLKIRSTKLEDSAMYFCASSGGVADTQYFGPGTRLTVL.